This T cell receptor (beta chain) was sequenced for a study of blood T cell repertoires in COVID-19. Study-level information: In each case, the material was cDNA or gDNA derived from T cells, B-cell-depleted T cells, or PBMCs.

V was clipped by 6 bases and J by 0 bases; unmatched bases: 6. Germline-derived CDR1 and CDR2 are MNHNS and SASEGT. This CDR3 is 15 amino acids long. Per the original data handling: Amplifying reference gene primers gave estimates of nucleated cell counts. Repertoires were generated with immunoSEQ multiplex PCR, while TCRdb's copy carries only in-frame clones and drops some. V and J calls and clone size are copied from that table; D and trimming were computed from the DNA. The sample shows around 130,000 clones, over 70% of them seen only once. This chain connects TRBV6-1 to TRBJ2-7; 9 bases fit TRBD1. The TCR sequence derives from a man at least 80 years old with acute or convalescent COVID-19. Input material: peripheral blood. CDR3 sequence (DNA): TGTGCCAGCAGACCCGACAGGGGGTACTCCTACGAGCAGTACTTC. Translated: CASRPDRGYSYEQYF.